This TCR beta chain is drawn from a study of blood T cells in healthy people across ages. With a J-beta primer mix and a sample-barcoded 5' primer, a second PCR ran roughly 6 to 11 cycles. A template-switch adaptor containing 12 random nucleotides labeled each cDNA molecule. TCRdb itself ran the 5' RACE reads through MiXCR, one entry per CDR3 protein. This sample has approximately 490,000 distinct CDR3 sequences; around 24% occur once, and the top ten carry 7.5% to 9%. Findings and limits, study-wide: Considered underestimates were the diversity estimates obtained from one million T cells.

J gave up 4 bases and V 4 bases, and 6 bases lay outside the gene matches. CDR1 is MGHDK and CDR2 is SYGVNS in the germline V gene. CDR3 length equals 15 residues. Note on this clonotype: The antigen remains undetermined.

This sample was shared with a second study, whose subject was T cells of mothers and their children.

The chain has TRBV25-1 and TRBJ1-3; 8 bases agree with TRBD1. Sequencing was carried out using blood. This TCR was sampled from a boy between 10 and 17 years old in good health. CDR3 DNA: TGTGCCAGCAGTGTTTTGGGGACAGGAGGAAACACCATATATTTT. Protein sequence: CASSVLGTGGNTIYF.